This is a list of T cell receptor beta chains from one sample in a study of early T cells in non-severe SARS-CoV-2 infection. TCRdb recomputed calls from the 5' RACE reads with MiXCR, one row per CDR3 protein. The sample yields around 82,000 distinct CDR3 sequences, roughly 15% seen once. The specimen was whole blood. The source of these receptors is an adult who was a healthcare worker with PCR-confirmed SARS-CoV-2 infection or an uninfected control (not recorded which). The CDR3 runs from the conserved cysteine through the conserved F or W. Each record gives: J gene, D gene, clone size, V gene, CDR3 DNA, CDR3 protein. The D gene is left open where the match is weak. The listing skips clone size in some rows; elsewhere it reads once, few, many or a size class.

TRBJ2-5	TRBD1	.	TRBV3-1	TGTGCCAGCAGCCAAGATTTTGGGACAGGAAAAGAGACCCAGTACTTC	CASSQDFGTGKETQYF
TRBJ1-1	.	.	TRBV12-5	TGTGCTAGTGGTTTCGGCAGTGAAGCTTTCTTT	CASGFGSEAFF
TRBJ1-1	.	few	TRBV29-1	TGCAGCGTTGTGGCCGAAATCACTGTGAACACTGAAGCTTTCTTT	CSVVAEITVNTEAFF
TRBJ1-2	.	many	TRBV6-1	TGTGCCAACCAACCTCAACAGCGAAACTATGGCTACACCTTC	CANQPQQRNYGYTF
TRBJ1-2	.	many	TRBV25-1	TGTGCCAGCAGTGAAACGGGCACAGCTAACTATGGCTACACCTTC	CASSETGTANYGYTF
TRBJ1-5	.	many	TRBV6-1	TGTGCCAGCAGTGAATGGGTAAGGTCGCCCGATCAGCCCCAGCATTTT	CASSEWVRSPDQPQHF
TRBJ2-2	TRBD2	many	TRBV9	TGTACCAGCAGCGTCGAAGCGGGAACGAACACCGGGGAGCTGTTTTTT	CTSSVEAGTNTGELFF
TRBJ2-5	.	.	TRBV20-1	TGCAGTGCTAGTGCTCCCCCGCGGGAGACCCAGTACTTC	CSASAPPRETQYF
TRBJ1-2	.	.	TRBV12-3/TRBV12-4	TGTGCCAGCAGCCCGCCCCGCAAAGGTTTTAACTATGGCTACACCTTC	CASSPPRKGFNYGYTF
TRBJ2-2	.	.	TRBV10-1	TGCGCCAGCAGTATGGGGGCGACCACCGGGGAGCTGTTTTTT	CASSMGATTGELFF
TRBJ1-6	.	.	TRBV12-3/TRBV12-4	TGTGCCAGCAGTTCCCCTGAGACAGCCGGGGCCCTCCACTTT	CASSSPETAGALHF
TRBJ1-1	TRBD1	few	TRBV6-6	TGTGCCAGCAACTCCCGCCAGGGACAGATGAACACTGAAGCTTTCTTT	CASNSRQGQMNTEAFF
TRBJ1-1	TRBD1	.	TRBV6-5	TGTGCCAGCAGTCGGACAGGGGTAAACACTGAAGCTTTCTTT	CASSRTGVNTEAFF
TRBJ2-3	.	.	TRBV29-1	TGCAGCGTTGAGGACAGTATCACAGATACGCAGTATTTT	CSVEDSITDTQYF
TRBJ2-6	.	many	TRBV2	TGTGCCAGCAACCCGGGACACAACTCTGGGGCCAACGTCCTGACTTTC	CASNPGHNSGANVLTF
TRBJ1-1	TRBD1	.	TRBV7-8	TGTGCCAGCAGCTTAGACAGGGGCCTGAACACTGAAGCTTTCTTT	CASSLDRGLNTEAFF
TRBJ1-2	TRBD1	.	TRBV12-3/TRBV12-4	TGTGCCAGCAGGCGGACAGGGCGAAACTATGGCTACACCTTC	CASRRTGRNYGYTF
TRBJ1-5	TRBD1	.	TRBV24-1	TGTGCCACCGTTCAGCGACAGGGGGGTCAGCCCCAGCATTTT	CATVQRQGGQPQHF
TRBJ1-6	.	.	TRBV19	TGTGCCAGTAGTATAGTAAGTGCGGGGACAACAAATTCACCCCTCCACTTT	CASSIVSAGTTNSPLHF
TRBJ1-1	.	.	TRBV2	TGTGCCAGCAGTCTCGCCGGGACATACACTGAAGCTTTCTTT	CASSLAGTYTEAFF
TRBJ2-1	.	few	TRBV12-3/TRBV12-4	TGTGCCAGCAGGTACGGTAATCTACAATGGGAGCAGTTCTTC	CASRYGNLQWEQFF
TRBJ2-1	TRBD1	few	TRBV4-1	TGCGCCAGCAGCCAAGATACGGGCGACAGGGTCGGCTACAATGAGCAGTTCTTC	CASSQDTGDRVGYNEQFF
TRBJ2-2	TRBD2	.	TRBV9	TGTGCCAGCAGCGTGGGAGGGGTATTTCGGGAGCTGTTTTTT	CASSVGGVFRELFF
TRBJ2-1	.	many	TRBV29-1	TGCAGCGTTGAAGGCCGGAAAACTCACAATGAGCAGTTCTTC	CSVEGRKTHNEQFF
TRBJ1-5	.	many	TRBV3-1	TGTGCCAGCAGCCCCCAATCGTCACAGCCCCAGCATTTT	CASSPQSSQPQHF
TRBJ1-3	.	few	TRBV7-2	TGTGCCAGCAGTACGGGAGGGGACTCTGGAAACACCATATATTTT	CASSTGGDSGNTIYF
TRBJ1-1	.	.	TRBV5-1	TGCGCCAGCAGCCTACATTACCCCTCGAACACTGAAGCTTTCTTT	CASSLHYPSNTEAFF
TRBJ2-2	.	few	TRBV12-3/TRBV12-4	TGTGCCAGCAGTCTAAGACCGGGAAACACCGGGGAGCTGTTTTTT	CASSLRPGNTGELFF
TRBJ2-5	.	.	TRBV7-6	TGTGCCAGCAACGCGGGCACAGGGCGGCAAGAGACCCAGTACTTC	CASNAGTGRQETQYF
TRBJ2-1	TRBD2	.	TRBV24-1	TGTGCCACCAGTGATTTTAAGGCGGGGGGCTCCTACAATGAGCAGTTCTTC	CATSDFKAGGSYNEQFF
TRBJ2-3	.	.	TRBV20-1	TGCAGTGCCCCGGCCAACTTGGATAGGCGGATTAGCACAGATACGCAGTATTTT	CSAPANLDRRISTDTQYF
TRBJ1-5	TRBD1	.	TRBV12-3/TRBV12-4	TGTGCCAGCAGTCACAGGGGAAGCAATCAGTCCCAGCATTTT	CASSHRGSNQSQHF
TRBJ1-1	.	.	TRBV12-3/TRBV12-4	TGTGCCAGCAGTCCAAAAACGCGGGCTTTCTTT	CASSPKTRAFF
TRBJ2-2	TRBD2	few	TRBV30	TGTGCCTGGAGTATTGATTTCATAGCGGGAGGAAACACCGGGGAGCTGTTTTTT	CAWSIDFIAGGNTGELFF
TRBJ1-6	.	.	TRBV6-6	TGTGCCAGCAGTTGGAGGGATCCTAGCTCCTATAATTCACCCCTCCACTTT	CASSWRDPSSYNSPLHF
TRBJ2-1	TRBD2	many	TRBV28	TGTGCCAGCCGCCGGCGGGGGGGTTCCTACAATGAGCAGTTCTTC	CASRRRGGSYNEQFF
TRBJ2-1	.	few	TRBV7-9	TGTGCCAGCAGCACTCTTACAGGCAATGAGCAGTTCTTC	CASSTLTGNEQFF
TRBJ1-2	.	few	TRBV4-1	TGCGCCAGCAGCCAAGAGAGGATTTCCTATGGCTACACCTTC	CASSQERISYGYTF
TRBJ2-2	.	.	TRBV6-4	TGTGCCAGCAGTAGGGGGGACCACACCGGGGAGCTGTTTTTT	CASSRGDHTGELFF
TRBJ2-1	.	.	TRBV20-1	TGCAGTGCTAGAGGATCATCGTATGAGCAGTTCTTC	CSARGSSYEQFF
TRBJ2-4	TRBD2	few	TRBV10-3	TGTGCCATCAGTCCGGGACTAGCGGGGGGAGGTAACAACATTCAGTACTTC	CAISPGLAGGGNNIQYF
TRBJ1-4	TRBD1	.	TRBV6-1	TGTGCCAGCAAAGAAGGGACAGTGGGTGAAAAACTGTTTTTT	CASKEGTVGEKLFF